Each of the 27 T cell receptor beta chains below was sequenced from the same sample in a study of CD8 T cells in Susac syndrome. RNA totalling about 0.45 to 1 ug underwent reverse transcription with random hexamers. A single record per CDR3 protein comes from TCRdb applying MiXCR to the immunoSEQ multiplex PCR reads. The table records about 200,000 distinct CDR3 sequences, roughly 90% of them present only once. The source material was CD8+ T cells from PBMCs. The receptors were gathered from a human donor with multiple sclerosis.

Only one count was recorded for this clonotype. The rearrangement uses TRBV10-3 and TRBJ1-1; a possible D gene is TRBD1 (6 bases). The CDR3 extends over 14 amino acids. Per germline, CDR1 ENHRY and CDR2 SYGVKD. V shed 1 base and J shed 4 bases, with 10 bases lying between them. This CDR3 is CAISELGGPTEAFF. CDR3 nucleotides: TGTGCCATCAGTGAGTTGGGGGGGCCCACTGAAGCTTTCTTT.

The chain is built from TRBV15 and TRBJ2-2, with D hard to call. Trimming shortened V by 8 bases and J by 0 bases, and 4 bases separated the two germline ends. CDR3 length: 12 amino acids. Per germline, CDR1 LNHNV and CDR2 YYDKDF (reference sequence). The CDR3 DNA reads TGTGCCACCGGAGCGAACACCGGGGAGCTGTTTTTT. It is translated as CATGANTGELFF.

The chain links TRBV2 to TRBJ1-5, with 9 bases lining up with TRBD1. The germline V gene encodes CDR1 SNHLY and CDR2 FYNNEI. CDR3 size: 15 residues. The V gene end was trimmed by 5 bases and the J gene end by 6 bases; junction bases not matched to a gene: 8. The CDR3 coding sequence is TGTGCCAGCAGTCCGGGACAGGGCGTGGCTCAGCCCCAGCATTTT. Translated: CASSPGQGVAQPQHF. Drawing the rest from reference TRBV2 and TRBJ1-5, the complete variable domain is EPEVTQTPSHQVTQMGQEVILRCVPISNHLYFYWYRQILGQKVEFLVSFYNNEISEKSEIFDDQFSVERPDGSNFTLKIRSTKLEDSAMYFCASSPGQGVAQPQHFGDGTRLSIL.

The V gene is TRBV3-1, the J gene TRBJ2-1; D gene unclear. Trimming left V 5 bases short and J 6 bases short, with 11 bases between. The CDR3 runs to 13 residues. The germline CDR1 and CDR2 sequences are LGHDT and YNNKEL (reference sequence). CDR3 sequence: CASSAKEGNEQFF. CDR3 DNA sequence: TGTGCCAGCAGCGCTAAAGAAGGCAATGAGCAGTTCTTC.

As DNA, the CDR3 is TGTGCCAGCAGCCAGGGGGTCACTGAAGCTTTCTTT. Its translation is CASSQGVTEAFF. The genes are TRBV3-1 and TRBJ1-1, with D perhaps TRBD1 (5 bases). Germline CDR1 reads LGHDT; CDR2 reads YNNKEL (reference sequence). The CDR3 extends over 12 amino acids. V lost 3 bases and J 4 bases, leaving 6 bases between the germline ends.

The DNA of the CDR3 is TGTGCCAGCAGTGAGGAGAGGGATGGAGCCAAAAACATTCAGTACTTC. Translating gives CASSEERDGAKNIQYF. The chain has TRBV2 and TRBJ2-4, with a tentative D call TRBD2 (5 bases). Between the trimmed V and J ends, which lost 3 bases and 0 bases, there was a span of 12 bases. CDR3 length: 16 amino acids. CDR1 is SNHLY and CDR2 is FYNNEI in the germline V gene. The whole variable domain, filled in from reference TRBV2 and TRBJ2-4, reads EPEVTQTPSHQVTQMGQEVILRCVPISNHLYFYWYRQILGQKVEFLVSFYNNEISEKSEIFDDQFSVERPDGSNFTLKIRSTKLEDSAMYFCASSEERDGAKNIQYFGAGTRLSVL.

The J gene is TRBJ2-7, the V gene TRBV3-1, with D tentatively TRBD1 (5 bases). The CDR3 is 13 amino acids. From germline, CDR1 is LGHDT and CDR2 YNNKEL (reference sequence). The V gene lost 6 bases and the J gene lost 5 bases, with 14 bases spanning the gap. The CDR3 sequence is CASRLAGFNEQYF. The CDR3, as DNA: TGTGCCAGCAGGCTCGCAGGGTTCAACGAGCAGTACTTC.

The rearrangement joins TRBV15 to TRBJ2-5; a possible D gene is TRBD1 (5 bases). The CDR3 length is 16 residues. Looked up from germline, CDR1 is LNHNV and CDR2 is YYDKDF (reference sequence). Trimming removed 4 bases from V and 7 bases from J, with 22 bases in between. CDR3 sequence: CATSIQVSRTRGTQYF. The CDR3 bases are TGTGCCACCAGCATACAGGTTTCACGGACCAGAGGGACCCAGTACTTC.

This clonotype was observed once. The chain combines TRBV7-9 with TRBJ2-3; no clear D. CDR1 is SEHNR, CDR2 FQNEAQ, per germline (reference sequence). Trimming cost V 6 bases and J 5 bases, with 9 bases left between them. The CDR3 has 12 amino acids. The CDR3, as DNA: TGTGCCAGCAGACCCCACGGAGATACGCAGTATTTT. Amino acid sequence: CASRPHGDTQYF.

The chain couples TRBV7-2 to TRBJ2-7, with D possibly matching TRBD1 (6 bases). Per the germline V gene, CDR1 is SGHTA and CDR2 is FQGNSA. Trimming pared 4 bases from V and 0 bases from J, leaving 16 bases between. The CDR3 spans 16 residues. This chain's CDR3 is CASSSYRAMSSYEQYF. DNA of the CDR3: TGTGCCAGCAGCTCGTACAGGGCGATGAGCTCCTACGAGCAGTACTTC.

V gene TRBV9 combines with J gene TRBJ2-7, with a tentative D call TRBD2 (5 bases). The V gene lost 0 bases and the J gene lost 0 bases, with 10 bases spanning the gap. The CDR3 consists of 15 residues. Germline V gene lookup returns CDR1 SGDLS and CDR2 YYNGEE. CDR3 residues: CASSVEGVSSYEQYF. The CDR3, as DNA: TGTGCCAGCAGCGTAGAGGGAGTTTCCTCCTACGAGCAGTACTTC. Filled out from reference TRBV9 and TRBJ2-7, the complete variable domain reads DSGVTQTPKHLITATGQRVTLRCSPRSGDLSVYWYQQSLDQGLQFLIQYYNGEERAKGNILERFSAQQFPDLHSELNLSSLELGDSALYFCASSVEGVSSYEQYFGPGTRLTVT.

This clonotype appeared once. The V call is TRBV7-9, the J call TRBJ2-4; D is perhaps TRBD2 (5 bases). CDR3 length equals 14 residues. Trimming stripped 5 bases from V and 4 bases from J, with 12 bases between. CDR1 and CDR2 (germline): SEHNR, FQNEAQ (reference sequence). The CDR3 DNA sequence: TGTGCCAGCAGCCCCGTTCGGGGAAAAAACATTCAGTACTTC. Its translation is CASSPVRGKNIQYF. Complete variable domain (other parts from reference TRBV7-9 and TRBJ2-4): DTGVSQNPRHKITKRGQNVTFRCDPISEHNRLYWYRQTLGQGPEFLTYFQNEAQLEKSRLLSDRFSAERPKGSFSTLEIQRTEQGDSAMYLCASSPVRGKNIQYFGAGTRLSVL.

V and J are TRBV12-3 or TRBV12-4 and TRBJ1-5; D not certain. The V end lost 4 bases, the J end lost 5 bases, and 6 bases lay between the germline ends. CDR3 size: 12 residues. The CDR3: CASSSHDQPQHF. CDR3 DNA: TGTGCCAGCAGTTCGCACGATCAGCCCCAGCATTTT.

J is TRBJ2-3 and V is TRBV25-1; D gene ambiguous. Trimming left V 1 base short and J 2 bases short, with 7 bases between. The V gene's germline CDR1 is MGHDK and CDR2 SYGVNS. The CDR3 has 14 residues. The DNA for the CDR3 is TGTGCCAGCAGTGAATTCTCCCTCACAGATACGCAGTATTTT. Its translation is CASSEFSLTDTQYF.

V gene TRBV29-1 combines with J gene TRBJ1-1; the D is unclear. CDR1 is SQVTM, CDR2 ANQGSEA, per germline. The CDR3 length is 12 residues. Between the trimmed V and J ends, which lost 5 bases and 2 bases, there was a span of 9 bases. CDR3 nucleotide sequence: TGCAGCGTTAGTACACCCAACACTGAAGCTTTCTTT. The encoded protein is CSVSTPNTEAFF. Full variable domain (outside the CDR3, taken from reference TRBV29-1 and TRBJ1-1): SAVISQKPSRDICQRGTSLTIQCQVDSQVTMMFWYRQQPGQSLTLIATANQGSEATYESGFVIDKFPISRPNLTFSTLTVSNMSPEDSSIYLCSVSTPNTEAFFGQGTRLTVV.

The rearrangement joins TRBV12-3 or TRBV12-4 to TRBJ1-2; D might be TRBD1 (6 bases). V was clipped by 1 base and J by 8 bases, with 14 bases between them. This CDR3 has 14 residues. Here the CDR3 reads CASSLGRGGSGYTF. For the CDR3, the DNA is TGTGCCAGCAGTTTAGGCAGGGGTGGTAGCGGCTACACCTTC.

The rearrangement joins TRBV12-3 or TRBV12-4 to TRBJ2-4, with a tentative D call TRBD1 (6 bases). Trimming removed 6 bases at V and 0 bases at J, with 21 bases between. This CDR3 contains 18 residues. As DNA, the CDR3 is TGTGCCAGCAGGCTAACAGGGATTGAGAGACTAGCCAAAAACATTCAGTACTTC. Translation: CASRLTGIERLAKNIQYF.

V is TRBV27 and J is TRBJ1-2, with D possibly being TRBD1 (5 bases). Trimming took 5 bases from V and 4 from J, leaving 14 bases between them. This CDR3 has 14 amino acids. The germline V gene has CDR1 MNHEY and CDR2 SMNVEV (reference sequence). The CDR3 protein is CASSGRGAGYGYTF. Written as DNA, the CDR3 is TGTGCCAGCAGTGGTAGGGGTGCGGGCTATGGCTACACCTTC.

The gene calls are TRBV27 and TRBJ1-1, with D unresolved. This CDR3 region has 14 residues. In germline, CDR1 is MNHEY, CDR2 SMNVEV (reference sequence). Deletions cut 4 bases from V and 8 bases from J, with 17 bases between. The CDR3 region is CASSYNGPGEEAFF. As DNA, the CDR3 is TGTGCCAGCAGTTATAATGGCCCGGGAGAAGAAGCTTTCTTT.

CDR3 sequence reads: CAWNPGGNTEAFF. The CDR3 bases are TGTGCCTGGAACCCCGGGGGTAACACTGAAGCTTTCTTT. This chain links TRBV30 with TRBJ1-1; D might be TRBD1 (5 bases). Germline loops: CDR1 GTSNPN, CDR2 SVGIG (reference sequence). Trimming removed 4 bases from V and 2 bases from J, with 11 bases in between. The CDR3 is 13 residues long.

The chain joins TRBV11-2 to TRBJ1-5, with no clear D. Germline V gives CDR1 SGHAT, CDR2 FQNNGV. Trimming removed 1 base from V and 2 bases from J, with 15 bases in between. The CDR3 length is 17 residues. CDR3 amino acids: CASSLGGTVGGNQPQHF. The CDR3 DNA follows: TGTGCCAGCAGCTTAGGAGGCACGGTGGGAGGCAATCAGCCCCAGCATTTT.

The chain employs TRBV12-3 or TRBV12-4 and TRBJ1-5; D is perhaps TRBD1 (5 bases). The V end was cut by 6 bases, the J end by 7 bases, with 16 bases between. The CDR3 is made up of 14 amino acids. CDR3: CASRSQVGDQPQHF. The CDR3 bases are TGTGCCAGCAGGTCCCAAGTCGGGGACCAGCCCCAGCATTTT.

This chain connects TRBV18 to TRBJ1-5; no clear D gene. Germline V gene lookup returns CDR1 KGHSH and CDR2 LQKENI. The CDR3 consists of 14 residues. V lost 2 bases and J lost 9, with 14 bases in between. DNA for the CDR3: TGTGCCAGCTCACCAGCCCCTGCGCAGTGGCCCCAGCATTTT. Translating it yields CASSPAPAQWPQHF.

This CDR3 reads CASQQEGGSYGYTF. For the CDR3, the DNA is TGTGCCAGTCAGCAGGAGGGGGGCTCCTATGGCTACACCTTC. This chain joins TRBV25-1 and TRBJ1-2; tentative D call: TRBD1 (6 bases). The CDR3 has 14 amino acids. Trimming cost V 9 bases and J 4 bases, with 18 bases left between them. Per the germline V gene, CDR1 is MGHDK and CDR2 is SYGVNS.

In DNA, the CDR3 is TGTGCCAGCAGCTTAAACAGGGACTCCTACAATGAGCAGTTCTTC. Protein sequence: CASSLNRDSYNEQFF. The chain recombines TRBV13 with TRBJ2-1; a possible D gene is TRBD1 (6 bases). The CDR3 has 15 residues. Trimming stripped 2 bases from V and 0 bases from J, with 8 bases between. Germline V gene data show CDR1 as PRHDT and CDR2 as FYEKMQ (reference sequence).

The chain joins TRBV13 to TRBJ1-4; D unclear. Germline V gene sequence: CDR1 PRHDT, CDR2 FYEKMQ (reference sequence). This CDR3 contains 14 residues. Trimming pared 2 bases from V and 6 bases from J, leaving 10 bases between. CDR3 sequence: CASSLPSVDEKLFF. The CDR3 DNA reads as TGTGCCAGCAGCTTACCGTCGGTGGATGAAAAACTGTTTTTT.

The chain is built from TRBV18 and TRBJ1-4; D uncertain. The CDR3 is 16 residues long. Germline CDR1 reads KGHSH; CDR2 reads LQKENI. V lost 0 bases, J lost 2 bases, and 10 bases lay in between. CDR3 DNA sequence: TGTGCCAGCTCACCACCCTTCCCAAATACTAATGAAAAACTGTTTTTT. Translated, it gives CASSPPFPNTNEKLFF.